Below are 22 T cell receptor beta chains sequenced from a single sample in a study of shared clonotypes between healthy human individuals. Terminally differentiated effector memory CD45RA+ cells were excluded from the naive CD8 cells, which were CD45RO-negative and positively selected for CCR7. Only in-frame clones appear in the TCRdb table, and some are missing; sequencing was by immunoSEQ multiplex PCR. The sample contains some 600,000 clones, about 95% of which appear only once. Source material: naive CD8+ T cells sorted from blood. These receptors were collected from a woman in her 30s in good health.

The CDR3 spells CASSSAPLAGVTDTQYF. The CDR3, as DNA: TGTGCCAGCAGCTCGGCCCCACTAGCGGGGGTCACAGATACGCAGTATTTT. The chain uses TRBV13 and TRBJ2-3, with 11 bases identical to TRBD2. The CDR3 sequence is 17 residues long. The V and J ends lost 4 bases and 2 bases, in that order; junction bases with no gene match: 8. CDR1 is PRHDT, CDR2 FYEKMQ, per germline (reference sequence).

This sequence joins TRBV29-1 and TRBJ1-2; D unresolved. Germline V lookup: CDR1 SQVTM, CDR2 ANQGSEA. This CDR3 spans 11 amino acids. Trimming removed 6 bases at V and 0 bases at J, with 5 bases between. CDR3 region: CSVESNYGYTF. The CDR3 bases are TGCAGCGTAGAGTCTAACTATGGCTACACCTTC.

This sequence joins TRBV27 and TRBJ2-7, with 8 bases aligning to TRBD2. Germline V gene lookup returns CDR1 MNHEY and CDR2 SMNVEV (reference sequence). V was clipped by 8 bases and J by 2 bases; unmatched bases: 5. This CDR3 has 13 residues. The CDR3, as DNA: TGTGCCAGCGCTAGCGGGCCGACCTACGAGCAGTACTTC. It encodes CASASGPTYEQYF.

CDR3 protein: CASSLDFSSYEQYF. CDR3 DNA: TGTGCCAGCAGCTTAGATTTTAGTTCCTACGAGCAGTACTTC. The rearrangement joins TRBV7-9 to TRBJ2-7; D gene unclear. The V and J ends lost 1 base and 1 base respectively, with 8 bases between them. CDR1 is SEHNR and CDR2 is FQNEAQ in the germline V gene (reference sequence). The CDR3 totals 14 residues.

The gene calls are TRBV9 and TRBJ2-1; possibly TRBD2 for D (7 bases). Germline CDR1 SGDLS, CDR2 YYNGEE. The CDR3 is 15 amino acids. The V end was cut by 6 bases, the J end by 6 bases, with 19 bases between. CDR3 sequence (DNA): TGTGCCAGCACCCTGGGGGCGGGAGTTGTCAATGAGCAGTTCTTC. This codes for CASTLGAGVVNEQFF.

The chain carries TRBV5-4 and TRBJ2-3; 9 bases fit TRBD2. Germline trimming cut 4 bases from V and 1 base from J; bases unmatched to any gene: 4. The CDR3 length is 15 residues. Germline V gene lookup returns CDR1 SGHNT and CDR2 YYREEE (reference sequence). The CDR3 sequence is CASSGRTSGTDTQYF. The DNA for the CDR3 is TGTGCCAGCAGCGGGAGGACTAGCGGCACAGATACGCAGTATTTT.

V usage is TRBV5-4 and J usage is TRBJ1-4, with no clear D. The CDR3 is made up of 15 amino acids. The germline CDR1 and CDR2 sequences are SGHNT and YYREEE (reference sequence). Trimming took 0 bases from V and 5 from J, leaving 11 bases between them. CDR3 in DNA: TGTGCCAGCAGCTTGGTCGGGCAGGCAAATGAAAAACTGTTTTTT. Residues: CASSLVGQANEKLFF.

The chain couples TRBV4-1 to TRBJ2-7, with TRBD2 identical over 10 bases. V lost 1 base and J lost 4; bases outside the gene matches: 4. Looked up from germline, CDR1 is MGHRA and CDR2 is YSYEKL. The length of the CDR3 is 15 residues. The CDR3 DNA reads TGCGCCAGCAGCCAAGGCGTTAGCGGGAGGTACGAGCAGTACTTC. The encoded protein is CASSQGVSGRYEQYF.

The chain has TRBV19 and TRBJ2-1; a possible D gene is TRBD2 (7 bases). The CDR3 covers 20 residues. Per the germline V gene, CDR1 is LNHDA and CDR2 is SQIVND (reference sequence). With 3 bases removed from V and 6 bases from J, the gap between germline ends came to 30 bases. CDR3 sequence reads: CASSIFGGQVRIDRGNEQFF. Written as DNA, the CDR3 is TGTGCCAGTAGTATTTTCGGGGGGCAGGTTCGAATCGATCGGGGCAATGAGCAGTTCTTC.

The chain links TRBV28 to TRBJ2-5, with 7 positions matching TRBD1. The germline V gene encodes CDR1 MDHEN and CDR2 SYDVKM. The CDR3 length is 18 residues. V shed 4 bases, J shed 1 base, and the junction held 15 bases outside the gene matches. The CDR3 region is CASSYKSQGTDSQETQYF. Here the CDR3 DNA reads TGTGCCAGCAGTTATAAATCACAGGGGACAGATTCCCAAGAGACCCAGTACTTC.

The J gene is TRBJ1-2, the V gene TRBV5-5; no clear D gene. Trimming took off 2 bases at V and 3 bases at J, with 5 bases between the two ends. The CDR3 has 12 residues. Per the germline V gene, CDR1 is SGHKS and CDR2 is YYEKEE (reference sequence). The CDR3 sequence is CASSLYDYGYTF. The DNA for the CDR3 is TGTGCCAGCAGCTTATATGACTATGGCTACACCTTC.

The chain is built from TRBV20-1 and TRBJ1-2; D ambiguous. Germline values: CDR1 DFQATT, CDR2 SNEGSKA (reference sequence). The germline V and J ends were trimmed by 6 bases and 8 bases, with 13 bases remaining between them. The CDR3 spans 11 residues. DNA of the CDR3: TGCAGTGCGTACCCGACCGTAGGCTACACCTTC. This sequence encodes CSAYPTVGYTF.

This chain uses TRBV21-1 with TRBJ2-7; the D segment call TRBD2 is taken from the table without a DNA check. TRBV21-1 is annotated as a pseudogene. The length of the CDR3 is 17 residues. The chain's CDR3 is CASSKARTSGSSYEQYF. CDR3 sequence (DNA): TGTGCCAGCAGCAAAGCGCGTACTAGCGGGTCCTCCTACGAGCAGTACTTC.

The chain has TRBV5-1 and TRBJ1-3; TRBD1 agrees at 7 bases. Germline V gene data show CDR1 as SGHRS and CDR2 as YFSETQ. The junction had 7 bases not matched to a gene; V was cut back by 3 bases and J by 4 bases. This CDR3 spans 15 amino acids. CDR3 residues: CASSSGTASGNTIYF. The CDR3 DNA is TGCGCCAGCAGCTCTGGGACAGCGTCCGGAAACACCATATATTTT.

J is TRBJ1-4 and V is TRBV25-1, with 8 positions matching TRBD1. This CDR3 comprises 15 residues. CDR1 and CDR2 from the germline V gene are MGHDK and SYGVNS. V shed 3 bases and J 4 bases; nucleotides not matched to a gene: 4. The CDR3 loop reads CASSDWDRSNEKLFF. CDR3 DNA: TGTGCCAGCAGTGACTGGGACAGGAGTAATGAAAAACTGTTTTTT.

The J gene is TRBJ2-3, the V gene TRBV9; tentatively, D is TRBD1 or TRBD2 (6 bases each). Germline V gene sequence: CDR1 SGDLS, CDR2 YYNGEE. Trimming shortened V by 0 bases and J by 4 bases, and 15 bases separated the two germline ends. This CDR3 is built from 16 residues. CDR3 sequence: CASSVEGGAWADTQYF. CDR3 DNA: TGTGCCAGCAGCGTAGAGGGGGGAGCGTGGGCAGATACGCAGTATTTT.

V gene TRBV7-8 combines with J gene TRBJ1-3; a weak D match, TRBD1 (6 bases). The CDR3 extends over 14 amino acids. Germline V gene sequence: CDR1 SGHVS, CDR2 FQNEAQ. With 6 bases removed from V and 0 bases from J, the gap between germline ends came to 9 bases. The DNA for the CDR3 is TGTGCCAGCAGGACAGGAGTCTCTGGAAACACCATATATTTT. Protein sequence: CASRTGVSGNTIYF.

The rearrangement uses TRBV2 and TRBJ1-1; D is uncertain. Per the germline V gene, CDR1 is SNHLY and CDR2 is FYNNEI. V lost 1 base to trimming and J lost 6 bases, with 6 bases between them. The CDR3 contains 12 residues. The CDR3 here is CASSEERAEAFF. The CDR3 DNA reads TGTGCCAGCAGTGAAGAAAGGGCTGAAGCTTTCTTT.

The genes are TRBV27 and TRBJ1-1; weak D call: TRBD1 (5 bases). There are 12 residues in the CDR3. From germline, CDR1 is MNHEY and CDR2 SMNVEV (reference sequence). Trimming left V 2 bases short and J 6 bases short, with 7 bases between. CDR3 DNA sequence: TGTGCCAGCAGTTTAAGGGGAGCTGAAGCTTTCTTT. It specifies CASSLRGAEAFF.

The CDR3 spells CASSREQGSGAELFF. The CDR3 DNA sequence: TGTGCCAGCAGCCGGGAACAGGGAAGTGGCGCGGAGCTGTTTTTT. The rearrangement joins TRBV11-2 to TRBJ2-2; perhaps TRBD1 as D (6 bases). Trimming stripped 5 bases from V and 10 bases from J, with 20 bases between. Germline CDR1 is SGHAT and CDR2 is FQNNGV. There are 15 residues in the CDR3.

The V call is TRBV2, the J call TRBJ2-7, with 7 bases aligning to TRBD1. Germline V gene sequence: CDR1 SNHLY, CDR2 FYNNEI. V lost 7 bases to trimming and J lost 2 bases; unmatched junction nucleotides: 2. This CDR3 region has 12 residues. This chain's CDR3 is CASTGQAYEQYF. CDR3 sequence (DNA): TGTGCCAGCACTGGACAGGCCTACGAGCAGTACTTC.

This clone was seen just once. The V call is TRBV28, the J call TRBJ2-7, with TRBD2 matching 8 bases. Trimming cost V 4 bases and J 2 bases; bases outside gene matches: 7. This CDR3 is built from 15 residues. The germline V gene encodes CDR1 MDHEN and CDR2 SYDVKM. This chain's CDR3 is CASSSTGTRAYEQYF. CDR3 nucleotides: TGTGCCAGCAGTTCCACCGGGACTAGGGCCTACGAGCAGTACTTC. Variable domain in full (rest from reference TRBV28 and TRBJ2-7): DVKVTQSSRYLVKRTGEKVFLECVQDMDHENMFWYRQDPGLGLRLIYFSYDVKMKEKGDIPEGYSVSREKKERFSLILESASTNQTSMYLCASSSTGTRAYEQYFGPGTRLTVT.